The next 17 T cell receptor beta chains were all read from a single sample in a study of blood T cell repertoires in COVID-19. The method was immunoSEQ multiplex PCR; TCRdb's version includes in-frame clones alone and lacks a portion of them. The repertoire has some 430,000 clones, 90% of them found once; the top ten carry under 0.7%. Sequenced sample: PBMCs or T cells enriched from blood (not recorded which). Receptors were obtained from a man younger than 35 who had recovered from COVID-19.

The CDR3 is CASRQGLTSEQYF. CDR3 in DNA: TGTGCCAGTAGACAGGGTTTAACGAGCGAGCAGTACTTC. This chain connects TRBV2 to TRBJ2-7; TRBD1 matches at 7 bases. V shed 9 bases and J 6 bases; nucleotides not matched to a gene: 11. Germline values: CDR1 SNHLY, CDR2 FYNNEI. The CDR3 covers 13 residues.

The rearrangement links TRBV10-3 to TRBJ1-1, with D unclear. This CDR3 spans 14 amino acids. The germline V gene encodes CDR1 ENHRY and CDR2 SYGVKD. The V end was cut by 6 bases, the J end by 0 bases, with 11 bases between. The CDR3 spells CAIRGSRMNTEAFF. The DNA for the CDR3 is TGTGCCATCAGAGGCTCCAGGATGAACACTGAAGCTTTCTTT.

V is TRBV4-1 and J is TRBJ2-7, with D maybe TRBD1 (6 bases). Germline values: CDR1 MGHRA, CDR2 YSYEKL. V was shortened by 2 bases and J by 3 bases, with 8 bases between the two germline ends. This CDR3 has 13 residues. The CDR3 sequence is CASSQNRDYEQYF. The CDR3 coding sequence is TGCGCCAGCAGCCAAAACAGGGACTACGAGCAGTACTTC.

The chain joins TRBV28 to TRBJ2-7, with a weak D call TRBD2 (5 bases). Trimming removed 3 bases at V and 1 base at J, with 13 bases between. This CDR3 has 15 amino acids. CDR1 MDHEN and CDR2 SYDVKM come from the germline V gene. Here the CDR3 DNA reads TGTGCCAGCAGTTTTGTTCGGGAAAGGTCCTACGAGCAGTACTTC. Translating it yields CASSFVRERSYEQYF.

The chain has TRBV29-1 and TRBJ2-1; D is perhaps TRBD2 (6 bases). CDR3 length: 15 residues. Germline values: CDR1 SQVTM, CDR2 ANQGSEA. Trimming took 3 bases from V and 1 from J, leaving 13 bases between them. Written as DNA, the CDR3 is TGCAGCGTTGATGGCCTAGCGCCATCCTACAATGAGCAGTTCTTC. Translated, it gives CSVDGLAPSYNEQFF.

This chain links TRBV28 with TRBJ1-2; unclear D gene. In germline, CDR1 is MDHEN, CDR2 SYDVKM. The V and J ends lost 5 bases and 4 bases respectively, with 5 bases between them. The CDR3 totals 11 residues. The CDR3 sequence is CASSQFYGYTF. The CDR3 DNA is TGTGCCAGCAGTCAGTTCTATGGCTACACCTTC.

The rearrangement uses TRBV5-6 and TRBJ2-6; no clear D gene. CDR1 is SGHDT and CDR2 is YYEEEE in the germline V gene. The CDR3 covers 19 residues. Trimming cost V 2 bases and J 0 bases, with 18 bases left between them. The CDR3 DNA reads TGTGCCAGCAGCTTTATCCCCGCAGGTACCCTCTCTGGGGCCAACGTCCTGACTTTC. Translated, it gives CASSFIPAGTLSGANVLTF.

The chain is built from TRBV9 and TRBJ2-1; perhaps TRBD1 as D (6 bases). Trimming pared 4 bases from V and 5 bases from J, leaving 22 bases between. Germline V gene lookup returns CDR1 SGDLS and CDR2 YYNGEE. The CDR3 consists of 17 residues. CDR3: CASSTLLRGFNDNEQFF. In DNA form, the CDR3 reads TGTGCCAGCAGCACCCTCTTGAGGGGGTTCAACGACAATGAGCAGTTCTTC.

The rearrangement links TRBV6-1 to TRBJ1-2; perhaps TRBD1 as D (5 bases). The CDR3 length is 16 residues. With 2 bases removed from V and 0 bases from J, the gap between germline ends came to 13 bases. Germline CDR1 is MNHNS and CDR2 is SASEGT. CDR3 protein: CASSERRGYSNYGYTF. The CDR3 nucleotides are TGTGCCAGCAGTGAACGTAGGGGCTATTCTAACTATGGCTACACCTTC.

The rearrangement links TRBV12-3 or TRBV12-4 to TRBJ1-5; perhaps TRBD1 as D (6 bases). The CDR3 is 13 residues long. Trimming removed 6 bases at V and 1 base at J, with 7 bases between. The CDR3 spells CASSQGSNQPQHF. The CDR3, as DNA: TGTGCCAGCAGCCAGGGGAGCAATCAGCCCCAGCATTTT.

The rearrangement joins TRBV3-1 (or the pseudogene TRBV3-2) to TRBJ2-7, with a weak D call TRBD2 (5 bases). The CDR3 extends over 12 amino acids. Trimming pared 1 base from V and 7 bases from J, leaving 8 bases between. CDR1 and CDR2 (germline): LGHDT, YNNKEL (reference sequence). CDR3 DNA: TGTGCCAGCAGCCAAGGGACTGGGGAGCAGTACTTC. Protein product: CASSQGTGEQYF.

V usage is TRBV13 and J usage is TRBJ1-1; TRBD1 matches at 8 bases. The junction had 6 bases not matched to a gene; V was cut back by 5 bases and J by 7 bases. CDR1 PRHDT and CDR2 FYEKMQ come from the germline V gene (reference sequence). This CDR3 contains 13 residues. The CDR3 here is CASSTTGTGEAFF. CDR3 nucleotide sequence: TGTGCCAGCAGCACCACGGGGACAGGTGAAGCTTTCTTT.

J is TRBJ2-7 and V is TRBV5-6; D not resolved. V was pared by 3 bases and J by 6 bases, with 22 bases between. Germline assignment: CDR1 SGHDT and CDR2 YYEEEE. CDR3 size: 16 residues. CDR3 bases: TGTGCCAGCAGCTCCCGCCGCTTGGGCAGTCCTGCCGAGCAGTACTTC. It codes for CASSSRRLGSPAEQYF.

The gene calls are TRBV7-3 and TRBJ2-2; 9 nucleotides line up with TRBD1. The trim removed 2 bases at V and 7 bases at J, leaving 8 bases unmatched. The CDR3 is made up of 16 amino acids. Germline CDR1 reads SGHTA; CDR2 reads FQGTGA. This CDR3 reads CASSLVPGQGNGELFF. CDR3 bases: TGTGCCAGCAGCTTAGTGCCGGGACAGGGCAACGGGGAGCTGTTTTTT.

V is TRBV7-2 and J is TRBJ2-1, with D tentatively TRBD2 (5 bases). CDR1 SGHTA and CDR2 FQGNSA come from the germline V gene. The CDR3 covers 14 residues. V dropped 5 bases and J dropped 0 bases, with 8 bases sitting between them. The chain's CDR3 is CASSLGSSYNEQFF. CDR3 nucleotides: TGTGCCAGCAGCCTGGGGAGCTCCTACAATGAGCAGTTCTTC.

V is TRBV7-2 and J is TRBJ1-5; D is perhaps TRBD1 (5 bases). This CDR3 region has 15 residues. Trimming shortened V by 0 bases and J by 6 bases, and 12 bases separated the two germline ends. Germline assignment: CDR1 SGHTA and CDR2 FQGNSA. The CDR3 spells CASSLAAGVIQPQHF. CDR3 DNA sequence: TGTGCCAGCAGCTTAGCCGCGGGGGTAATTCAGCCCCAGCATTTT.

This chain uses TRBV10-3 with TRBJ1-4; 7 bases map to TRBD1. Germline V gives CDR1 ENHRY, CDR2 SYGVKD. CDR3 length equals 16 residues. J lost 7 bases, V lost 7 bases, and 15 bases had no gene match. This CDR3 is CAIKKHDRDGFEKLFF. The DNA for the CDR3 is TGTGCCATCAAAAAACACGACAGGGACGGTTTTGAAAAACTGTTTTTT.